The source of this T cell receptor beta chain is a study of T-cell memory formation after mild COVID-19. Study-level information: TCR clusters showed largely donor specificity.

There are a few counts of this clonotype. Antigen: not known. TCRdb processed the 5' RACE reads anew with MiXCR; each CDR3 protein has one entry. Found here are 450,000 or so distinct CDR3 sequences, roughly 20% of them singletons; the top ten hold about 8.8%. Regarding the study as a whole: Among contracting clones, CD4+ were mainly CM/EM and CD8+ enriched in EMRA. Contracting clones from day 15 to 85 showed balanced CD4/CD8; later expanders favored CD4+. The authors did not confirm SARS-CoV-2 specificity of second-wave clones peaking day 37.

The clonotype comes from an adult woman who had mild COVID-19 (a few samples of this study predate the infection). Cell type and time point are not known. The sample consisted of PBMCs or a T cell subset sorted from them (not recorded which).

DNA of the CDR3: TGTGCCACCAGTGCCACAGGGGGTAGCAATCAGCCCCAGCATTTT. Its translation is CATSATGGSNQPQHF. The chain is built from TRBV24-1 and TRBJ1-5, with 8 bases that match TRBD1. Germline lookup yields CDR1 KGHDR and CDR2 SFDVKD. The J segment lost 0 bases and the V segment lost 5 bases, leaving 2 bases of the junction unmatched. This CDR3 has 15 amino acids.